This section outlines one TCR beta chain sequence together with its context. This clonotype has at least ten counts. The antigen it binds to is not known. No clone much larger than this one lies a single base away; base qualities are absent. The data are from a study of read filtering for tumor transcriptome and immune sequencing (dated by TCRdb to the early 2020s). About the study as a whole: The cohort had 16 to 20 male and 14 female patients with a mean age of about 66 years, ranging from roughly 45 to 85. TCR-region mapped reads per sample ranged from about 4.05 to 11 million with IR-seq versus only roughly 75 to 1273 with RNA-seq. Whole-transcriptome libraries were prepared with the TruSeq RNA Access Library Prep Kit after DNase treatment. One main goal was a read-filtering strategy for immune repertoire data, in particular deciding whether clonotypes backed by only one read should be removed. Using the same bone marrow samples, the study compared TCR repertoires obtained by targeted immune repertoire sequencing with those obtained by bulk whole-transcriptome sequencing. By revised international staging, under 10 patients were R-ISS I, about 16 were R-ISS II and 6 or 7 were R-ISS III.

The CDR3 covers 16 residues, taking in both the cysteine and the phenylalanine. The entry retains the CDR3 DNA only, 48 bases that are in frame from base 1. Trimming accounts for 5 bases at V and 6 bases at J, while the number of junction bases matched to no gene is 14. TCR libraries were built from roughly 400 ng RNA with the Immunoverse kit, using molecular barcoded adaptors covering alpha/delta and beta/gamma chains. The same RNA used for transcriptome sequencing was used for TCR library preparation. Sequencing of the TCR libraries was done on an Illumina HiSeq 4000 with 2 x 150 cycles. As for the authors' bioinformatics: With MiXCR, TCR reads were aligned to human V, D, J and C references and assembled into CDR3 clonotypes, with quality filtering and error correction included. The tcR package in R was used to analyze clonotype counts and gene usage diversity. For inspection of raw mapping reads, RNA-seq reads were mapped by STAR aligner version 2.5.3a onto GRCh37 of the human genome. To test how sequencing depth affects detected clonotypes, IR-seq fastq files were randomly downsampled with Seqtk 1.3. TCRdb cleaned the public reads at Q25 with fastp, built clones with MiXCR and kept in-frame beta chains. Entries that share a CDR3 protein sequence are merged under the most common genes and DNA. TCRdb, not the original authors, processed these V and J calls. For this sample there are 48,000 or so distinct CDR3 sequences; around a fifth appear just once. Clones ranked in the top ten supply about 16% of the sample.

What the research found in general, with its limitations: The sorted CD138-negative fraction was not purified T cells but a mixed bone marrow immune population. Compared with RNA-seq, IR-seq captured clonotypes at much greater depth and more reliably, and a smaller IR-seq throughput was enough to identify most of the shared clonotypes. The correlation between IR-seq and RNA-seq shared clonotype proportions rose when single-read clonotypes were removed. In IR-seq, roughly four fifths of clonotypes but 3% to 4.5% of total reads were represented by single-read clonotypes, whereas in RNA-seq, roughly three quarters of clonotypes and around 45% of reads were represented by single-read clonotypes.

Bone marrow was sampled from every patient at the time of active disease. Bone marrow mononuclear cells were isolated by Ficoll-Hypaque density gradient centrifugation. To remove myeloma plasma cells, the cells were labeled with CD138 magnetic microbeads on a MACS separator, and CD138-negative cells were then collected by negative selection. Purity of the isolated cells was checked by flow cytometry on an Attune NxT using CD138 antibodies. Total RNA was extracted with TRIzol reagent and quantified with a NanoDrop spectrophotometer. For each patient, the CD138-negative bone marrow sample underwent paired RNA-seq and IR-seq.

The chain was built from TRBV12-3 or TRBV12-4 and TRBJ2-7, and TRBD2 matches 9 of the central bases. The sequencing input was a population of CD138-negative cells sorted from bone marrow. In light of the paper, this sample's cell subset or site label describes: bone marrow mononuclear cells depleted of CD138+ plasma/myeloma cells by negative magnetic selection. This clonotype was obtained from a donor aged 40 or older with multiple myeloma. For the CDR3, the sequence is CASSLAGGLVTGEQYF. The bases read TGTGCCAGCAGTCTTGCGGGGGGGCTAGTGACGGGCGAGCAGTACTTC.